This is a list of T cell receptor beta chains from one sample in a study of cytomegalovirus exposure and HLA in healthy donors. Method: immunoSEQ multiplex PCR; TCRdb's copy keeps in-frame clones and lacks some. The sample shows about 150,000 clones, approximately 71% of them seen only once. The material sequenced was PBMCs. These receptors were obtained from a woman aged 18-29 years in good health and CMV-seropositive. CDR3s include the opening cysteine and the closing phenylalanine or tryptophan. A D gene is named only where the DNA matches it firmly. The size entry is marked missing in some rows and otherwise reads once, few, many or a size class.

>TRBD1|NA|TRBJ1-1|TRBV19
CASSLSRQGWDTEAFF
TGTGCCAGTAGCCTTTCTAGACAGGGGTGGGACACTGAAGCTTTCTTT
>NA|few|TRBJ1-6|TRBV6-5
CASNLVGNSPLHF
TGTGCCAGCAACTTGGTCGGGAATTCACCCCTCCACTTT
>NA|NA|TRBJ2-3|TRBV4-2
CASSQEWRDTDTQYF
TGTGCCAGCAGCCAAGAATGGAGGGACACAGATACGCAGTATTTT
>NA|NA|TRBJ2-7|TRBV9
CASSVTGGSSEQYF
TGTGCCAGCAGCGTGACTGGGGGGAGTAGCGAGCAGTACTTC
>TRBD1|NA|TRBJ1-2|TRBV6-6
CASSYGQGGDTF
TGTGCCAGCAGTTACGGGCAGGGGGGCGACACCTTC
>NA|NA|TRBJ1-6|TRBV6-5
CASSPRALYNSPLHF
TGTGCCAGCAGTCCCAGGGCTCTTTATAATTCACCCCTCCACTTT
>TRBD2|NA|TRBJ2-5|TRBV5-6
CASSFGGGGQETQYF
TGTGCCAGCAGCTTTGGCGGGGGGGGCCAAGAGACCCAGTACTTC
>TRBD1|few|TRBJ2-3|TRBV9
CASSARGPTDTQYF
TGTGCCAGCAGCGCGAGGGGGCCCACAGATACGCAGTATTTT
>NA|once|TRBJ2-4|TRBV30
CAWSQGRGKYIQYF
TGTGCCTGGAGTCAGGGAAGGGGGAAATACATTCAGTACTTC
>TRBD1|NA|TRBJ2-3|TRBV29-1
CSEAGGGTDTQYF
TGCAGCGAGGCAGGGGGCGGGACAGATACGCAGTATTTT
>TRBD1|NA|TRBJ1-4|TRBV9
CASSVVGTGREKLFF
TGTGCCAGCAGCGTAGTGGGGACAGGGCGCGAAAAACTGTTTTTT
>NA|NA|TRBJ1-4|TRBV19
CASSTIAAGTPLEKEKLFF
TGTGCCAGTAGTACCATCGCAGCCGGGACTCCCCTTGAGAAGGAAAAACTGTTTTTT
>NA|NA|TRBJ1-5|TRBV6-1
CASSEASGGDQPQHF
TGTGCCAGCAGTGAAGCGTCGGGGGGGGATCAGCCCCAGCATTTT